The rows below give T cell receptor beta chains drawn from one sample of a study of shared clonotypes between healthy human individuals. Clones were read by immunoSEQ multiplex PCR, and TCRdb kept only the in-frame ones, dropping some. The repertoire holds about 1 million clones, with more than 65% as singletons. Sequencing was done on a sample of memory CD4+ T cells sorted from blood. Every receptor here comes from a young man in good health. CDR3s include the opening cysteine and the closing phenylalanine or tryptophan. D genes are given only for firm matches. Clone size is not always given. Where it is, it says once, few, many or a class for expanded clones.

d_gene	v_gene	abundance	j_gene	len	CDR3nt	CDR3aa
-	TRBV5-1	-	TRBJ2-6	16	TGCGCCAGCAGCTTGGACGCCCTGGGCGGGGCCAACGTCCTGACTTTC	CASSLDALGGANVLTF
-	TRBV7-9	-	TRBJ2-5	16	TGTGCCAGCAGCCCTAGTCCCTCCGGACAGTTAGGAACCCAGTACTTC	CASSPSPSGQLGTQYF
TRBD1	TRBV6-1	-	TRBJ2-7	14	TGTGCCAGCAGTGGGGGACAGGGGACCTACGAGCAGTACTTC	CASSGGQGTYEQYF
TRBD1	TRBV5-1	-	TRBJ2-1	14	TGCGCCAGCAGCTTGGGGACAGGGTCCGGTGAGCAGTTCTTC	CASSLGTGSGEQFF
TRBD1	TRBV4-2	-	TRBJ2-5	17	TGTGCCAGCAGCCGCCCATACGCCAGGGACAGCCAAGAGACCCAGTACTTC	CASSRPYARDSQETQYF
-	TRBV5-1	-	TRBJ2-7	14	TGCGCCAGCACAACACCAGGGGCCCCCTACGAGCAGTACTTC	CASTTPGAPYEQYF
-	TRBV7-8	-	TRBJ2-7	14	TGTGCCACCCGACCCAGGGTTCTCTCCTACGAGCAGTACTTC	CATRPRVLSYEQYF
TRBD2	TRBV4-3	-	TRBJ2-2	16	TGCGCCAGCAGCCAAGTGTGGCTAGCGGGAACCGGGGAGCTGTTTTTT	CASSQVWLAGTGELFF
-	TRBV5-1	-	TRBJ2-7	14	TGCGCCAGCAGCTTGGCTCAGGTTTCCTACGAGCAGTACTTC	CASSLAQVSYEQYF
-	TRBV4-3	few	TRBJ1-6	15	TGCGCCAGCAGCCAAGATCTGGGGGGCAACTCACCCCTCCACTTT	CASSQDLGGNSPLHF
TRBD2	TRBV6-5	-	TRBJ2-7	14	TGTGCCAGCAGCCGAGCGGGGGGCCACTACGAGCAGTACTTC	CASSRAGGHYEQYF
-	TRBV15	-	TRBJ2-3	17	TGTGCCACCAGCAGACCCCCTTCAGACTACGGCACAGATACGCAGTATTTT	CATSRPPSDYGTDTQYF
TRBD2	TRBV28	few	TRBJ2-1	12	TGTGCCAGCATCGGGGGGTTCAATGAGCAGTTCTTC	CASIGGFNEQFF
-	TRBV30	-	TRBJ1-4	13	TGTGCACTGGCTGGGGGAACTAATGAAAAACTGTTTTTT	CALAGGTNEKLFF
-	TRBV6-1	-	TRBJ1-1	16	TGTGCCAGCAGTGAAAGGATGGGGCCGAGGAACACTGAAGCTTTCTTT	CASSERMGPRNTEAFF
TRBD1	TRBV4-1	few	TRBJ2-7	15	TGCGCCAGCAGCGTTAGCCCAGGACAGGGCTACGAGCAGTACTTC	CASSVSPGQGYEQYF
-	TRBV7-9	-	TRBJ1-1	14	TGTGCCAGCAGCTTCCTGGGGGAGACCACTGAAGCTTTCTTT	CASSFLGETTEAFF
-	TRBV19	few	TRBJ1-5	14	TGTGCCAGTAGTAAAACACCTCAAGATCAGCCCCAGCATTTT	CASSKTPQDQPQHF
-	TRBV15	-	TRBJ2-7	15	TGTGCCACCAGCAGAGGGCTAGCCGGGGCCTACGAGCAGTACTTC	CATSRGLAGAYEQYF
TRBD2	TRBV5-1	few	TRBJ2-1	16	TGCGCCAGCAGCCTGGATCCGGGGAGGGTCTACAATGAGCAGTTCTTC	CASSLDPGRVYNEQFF
-	TRBV2	few	TRBJ1-2	13	TGTGCCAGCAGACGGGGGGAGAACTATGGCTACACCTTC	CASRRGENYGYTF
-	TRBV11-2	-	TRBJ2-7	14	TGCGCCAGCAGCTTAGACCCGGGATCTTCGGAGCAGTACTTC	CASSLDPGSSEQYF
TRBD2	TRBV4-3	-	TRBJ2-5	15	TGCGCCAGCAGCCAAAACGGGTTCGGGGGGGAGACCCAGTACTTC	CASSQNGFGGETQYF
TRBD1	TRBV7-7	-	TRBJ1-5	16	TGTGCTAGCAGCTGGGGGGGGACAGGGCGATCACGGCCCCAGCATTTT	CASSWGGTGRSRPQHF
TRBD1	TRBV5-4	-	TRBJ2-5	15	TGTGCCAGCAGCTTAGACAGGGGATTAAAAGAGACCCAGTACTTC	CASSLDRGLKETQYF
-	TRBV5-6	-	TRBJ2-1	15	TGTGCCAGCAGCTCTCCTAAGGGCTCCTACAATGAGCAGTTCTTC	CASSSPKGSYNEQFF
-	TRBV6-5	-	TRBJ2-3	13	TGTGCCAGCAGTTACTACAGGCCCGATACGCAGTATTTT	CASSYYRPDTQYF